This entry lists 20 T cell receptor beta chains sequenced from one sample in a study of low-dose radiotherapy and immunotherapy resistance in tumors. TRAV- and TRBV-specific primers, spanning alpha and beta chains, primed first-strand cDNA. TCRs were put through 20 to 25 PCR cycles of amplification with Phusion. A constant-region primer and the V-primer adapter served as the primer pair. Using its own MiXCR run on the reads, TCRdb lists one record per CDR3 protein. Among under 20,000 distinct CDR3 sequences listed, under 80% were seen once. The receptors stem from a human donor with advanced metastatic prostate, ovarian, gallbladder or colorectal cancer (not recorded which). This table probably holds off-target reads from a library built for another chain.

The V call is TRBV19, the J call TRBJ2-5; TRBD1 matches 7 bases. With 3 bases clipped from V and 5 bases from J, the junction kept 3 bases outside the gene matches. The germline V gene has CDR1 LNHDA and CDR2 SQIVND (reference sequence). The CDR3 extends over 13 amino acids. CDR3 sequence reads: CASSIDRAETQYF. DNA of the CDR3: TGTGCCAGTAGTATCGACAGGGCCGAGACCCAGTACTTC.

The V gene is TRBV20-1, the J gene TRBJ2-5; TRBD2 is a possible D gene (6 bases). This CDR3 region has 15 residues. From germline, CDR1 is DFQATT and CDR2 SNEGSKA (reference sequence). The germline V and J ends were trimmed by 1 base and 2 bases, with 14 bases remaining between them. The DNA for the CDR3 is TGCAGTGCTAGAGTCCCGGCAGGGAGGCAAGAGACCCAGTACTTC. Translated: CSARVPAGRQETQYF.

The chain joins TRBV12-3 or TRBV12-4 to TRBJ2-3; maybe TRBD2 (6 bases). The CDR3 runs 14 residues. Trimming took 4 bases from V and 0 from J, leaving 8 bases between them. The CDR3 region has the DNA TGTGCCAGCAGTTCCAGCGGGAGCACAGATACGCAGTATTTT. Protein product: CASSSSGSTDTQYF.

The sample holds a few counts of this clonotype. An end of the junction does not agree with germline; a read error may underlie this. The CDR3 loop is CVSRQGGAGEKLFF. CDR3 DNA: TGTGTCAGCAGACAGGGGGGCGCTGGAGAAAAGCTGTTTTTT. J is TRBJ1-4 and V is TRBV28, with 9 bases fitting TRBD1. The CDR3 totals 14 residues. CDR1 is MDHEN, CDR2 SYDVKM, per germline.

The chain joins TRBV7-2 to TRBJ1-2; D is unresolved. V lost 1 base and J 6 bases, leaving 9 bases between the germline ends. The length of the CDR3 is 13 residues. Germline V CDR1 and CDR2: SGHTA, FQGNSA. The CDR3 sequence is CASSLERRHGYTF. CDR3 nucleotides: TGTGCCAGCAGCTTAGAAAGAAGACATGGCTACACCTTC. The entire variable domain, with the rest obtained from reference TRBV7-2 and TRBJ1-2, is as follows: GAGVSQSPSNKVTEKGKDVELRCDPISGHTALYWYRQSLGQGLEFLIYFQGNSAPDKSGLPSDRFSAERTGGSVSTLTIQRTQQEDSAVYLCASSLERRHGYTFGSGTRLTVV.

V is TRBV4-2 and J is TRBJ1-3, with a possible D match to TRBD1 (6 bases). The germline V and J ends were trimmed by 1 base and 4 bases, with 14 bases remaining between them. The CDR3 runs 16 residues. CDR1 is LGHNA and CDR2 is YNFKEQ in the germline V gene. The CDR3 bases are TGTGCCAGCAGCCAAGTACAAACAGGGAGAGGAAACACCATATATTTT. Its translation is CASSQVQTGRGNTIYF.

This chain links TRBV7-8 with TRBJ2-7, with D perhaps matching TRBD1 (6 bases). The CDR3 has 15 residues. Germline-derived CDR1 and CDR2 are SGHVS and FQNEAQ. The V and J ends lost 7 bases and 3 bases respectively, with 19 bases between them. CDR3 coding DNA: TGTGCCAGCAACCAGGGGCCCCTCTCAATCTACGAGCAGTACTTC. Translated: CASNQGPLSIYEQYF.

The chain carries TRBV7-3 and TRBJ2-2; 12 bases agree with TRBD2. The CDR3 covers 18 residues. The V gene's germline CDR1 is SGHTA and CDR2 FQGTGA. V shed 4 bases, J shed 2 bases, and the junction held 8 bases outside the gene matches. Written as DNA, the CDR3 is TGTGCCAGCAGCTCTTTACGGACTAGCGGGAAAAACACCGGGGAGCTGTTTTTT. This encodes CASSSLRTSGKNTGELFF.

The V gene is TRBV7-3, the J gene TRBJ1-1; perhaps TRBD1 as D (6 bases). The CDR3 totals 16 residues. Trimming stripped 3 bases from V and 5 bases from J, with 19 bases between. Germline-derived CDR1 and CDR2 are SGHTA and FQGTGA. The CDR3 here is CASSFAGRRGKTEAFF. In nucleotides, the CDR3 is TGTGCCAGCAGCTTCGCCGGGCGCAGGGGAAAAACTGAAGCTTTCTTT.

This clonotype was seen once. In nucleotides, the CDR3 is TGCGCCAGCAGCTTGATATCCGGGGACACCGGGGAGCTGTTTTTT. Encoded protein: CASSLISGDTGELFF. The V gene is TRBV5-1, the J gene TRBJ2-2, with a tentative D call TRBD2 (5 bases). The CDR3 has 15 residues. V was pared by 1 base and J by 3 bases, with 10 bases between. The germline CDR1 and CDR2 sequences are SGHRS and YFSETQ.

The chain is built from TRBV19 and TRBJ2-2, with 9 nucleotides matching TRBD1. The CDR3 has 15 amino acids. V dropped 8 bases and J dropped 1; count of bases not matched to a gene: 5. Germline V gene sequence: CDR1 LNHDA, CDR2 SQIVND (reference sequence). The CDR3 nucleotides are TGTGCCAGTGTACAGGGGGCTGGGAACACCGGGGAGCTGTTTTTT. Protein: CASVQGAGNTGELFF. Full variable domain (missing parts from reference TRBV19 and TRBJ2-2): DGGITQSPKYLFRKEGQNVTLSCEQNLNHDAMYWYRQDPGQGLRLIYYSQIVNDFQKGDIAEGYSVSREKKESFPLTVTSAQKNPTAFYLCASVQGAGNTGELFFGEGSRLTVL.

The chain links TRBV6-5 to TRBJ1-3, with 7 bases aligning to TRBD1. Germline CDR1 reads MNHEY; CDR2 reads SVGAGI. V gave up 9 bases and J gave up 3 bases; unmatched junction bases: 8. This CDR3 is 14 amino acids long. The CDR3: CASRQGGNGNTIYF. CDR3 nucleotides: TGTGCCAGTCGGCAGGGGGGAAATGGAAACACCATATATTTT.

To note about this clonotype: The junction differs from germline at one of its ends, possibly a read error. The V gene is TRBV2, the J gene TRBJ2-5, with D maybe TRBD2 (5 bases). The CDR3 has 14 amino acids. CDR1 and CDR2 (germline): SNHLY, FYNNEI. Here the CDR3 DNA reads TGTGCCAGCAGTGATCCGCTAGCAGAAGAGACCCAATACTTC. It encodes CASSDPLAEETQYF.

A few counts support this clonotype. CDR3 sequence reads: CASSLGIGPGSNQPQHF. The CDR3 nucleotides are TGTGCCAGCAGCTTAGGGATTGGACCGGGAAGCAATCAGCCCCAGCATTTT. This chain links TRBV7-2 with TRBJ1-5; the D is unclear. CDR1 and CDR2 from the germline V gene are SGHTA and FQGNSA. The CDR3 covers 17 residues. The V gene lost 1 base and the J gene lost 1 base, with 14 bases spanning the gap.

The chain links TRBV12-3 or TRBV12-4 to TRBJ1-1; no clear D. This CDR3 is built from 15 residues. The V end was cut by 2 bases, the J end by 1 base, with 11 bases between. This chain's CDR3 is CASSLRRPQNTEAFF. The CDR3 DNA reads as TGTGCCAGCAGTTTAAGGAGACCTCAGAACACTGAAGCTTTCTTT.

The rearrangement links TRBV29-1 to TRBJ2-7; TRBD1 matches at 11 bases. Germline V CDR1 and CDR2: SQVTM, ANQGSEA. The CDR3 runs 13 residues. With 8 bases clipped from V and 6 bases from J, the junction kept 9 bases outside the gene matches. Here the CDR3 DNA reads TGCAGCTTCCGGACAGGGGGCATCGGCGAGCAGTACTTC. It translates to CSFRTGGIGEQYF.

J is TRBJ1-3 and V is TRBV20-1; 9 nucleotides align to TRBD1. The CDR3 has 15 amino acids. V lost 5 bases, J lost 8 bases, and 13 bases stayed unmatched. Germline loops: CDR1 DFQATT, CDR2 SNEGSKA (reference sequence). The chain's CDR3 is CSAQGPGQGTDTIYF. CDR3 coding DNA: TGCAGTGCTCAAGGGCCCGGACAGGGGACGGACACCATATATTTT.

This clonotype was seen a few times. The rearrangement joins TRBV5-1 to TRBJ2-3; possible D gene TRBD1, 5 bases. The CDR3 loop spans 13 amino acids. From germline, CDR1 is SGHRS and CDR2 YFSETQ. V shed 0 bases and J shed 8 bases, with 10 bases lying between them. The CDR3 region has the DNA TGCGCCAGCAGCTTGGAGGGGAACCCTACGCAGTATTTT. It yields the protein CASSLEGNPTQYF.

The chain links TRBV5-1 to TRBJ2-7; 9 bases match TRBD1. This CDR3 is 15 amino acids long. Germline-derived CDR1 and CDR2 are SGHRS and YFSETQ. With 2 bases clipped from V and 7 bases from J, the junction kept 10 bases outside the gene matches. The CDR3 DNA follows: TGCGCCAGCAGCTTCACCTCGGGACAGGGTGGGGAGCAGTACTTC. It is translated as CASSFTSGQGGEQYF.

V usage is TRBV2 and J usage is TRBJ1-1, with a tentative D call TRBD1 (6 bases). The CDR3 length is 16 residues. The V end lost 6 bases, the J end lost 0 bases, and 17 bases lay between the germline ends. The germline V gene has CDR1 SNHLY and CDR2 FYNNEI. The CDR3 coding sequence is TGTGCCAGCAGACTCGGACAGACAGCTTTGAACACTGAAGCTTTCTTT. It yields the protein CASRLGQTALNTEAFF.